These 10 T cell receptor beta chains were sequenced from one sample in a study of T cell responses to AZD1222 COVID-19 vaccine. Some clones are missing from TCRdb's copy, which holds only in-frame ones; the method was immunoSEQ multiplex PCR. The repertoire holds more than 95,000 clones, with around nine tenths as singletons. This sample comprised peripheral blood, obtained on day 0 of AZD1222 vaccination. The receptors originated from an adult in good health.

The rearrangement joins TRBV28 to TRBJ1-1, with D hard to call. Trimming cost V 7 bases and J 1 base, with 7 bases left between them. The length of the CDR3 is 12 residues. Germline-derived CDR1 and CDR2 are MDHEN and SYDVKM. CDR3 bases: TGTGCCAGCACCATAGAGAACACTGAAGCTTTCTTT. It yields the protein CASTIENTEAFF.

This clone turned up a few times. The J gene is TRBJ1-1, the V gene TRBV5-1; D is unclear. CDR3 size: 15 residues. V was pared by 5 bases and J by 3 bases, with 17 bases between. Germline values: CDR1 SGHRS, CDR2 YFSETQ. DNA for the CDR3: TGCGCCAGCAGTTGGTCAGTGACCCAGGACACTGAAGCTTTCTTT. Amino acids: CASSWSVTQDTEAFF.

V is TRBV11-3 and J is TRBJ2-1; D possibly corresponds to TRBD1 (6 bases). This CDR3 is built from 15 residues. Germline CDR1 and CDR2: SGHNT and YENEEA. V was cut by 0 bases and J by 5 bases, with 11 bases left in between. CDR3 sequence (DNA): TGTGCCAGCAGCTTAGATGGTCCAGGGGACAATGAGCAGTTCTTC. Amino acids: CASSLDGPGDNEQFF. The whole variable domain, filled in from reference TRBV11-3 and TRBJ2-1, reads EAGVVQSPRYKIIEKKQPVAFWCNPISGHNTLYWYLQNLGQGPELLIRYENEEAVDDSQLPKDRFSAERLKGVDSTLKIQPAELGDSAVYLCASSLDGPGDNEQFFGPGTRLTVL.

The V call is TRBV7-8, the J call TRBJ1-3; the match to TRBD1 covers 7 bases. Germline CDR1 is SGHVS and CDR2 is FQNEAQ. Losses at the gene ends were 2 bases for V and 1 base for J; bases not matched to a gene: 2. The CDR3 spans 15 residues. CDR3 nucleotide sequence: TGTGCCAGCAGCTTAACAGGGGCATCTGGAAACACCATATATTTT. It translates to CASSLTGASGNTIYF.

The rearrangement joins TRBV11-3 to TRBJ2-2; perhaps TRBD1 as D (8 bases). CDR1 SGHNT and CDR2 YENEEA come from the germline V gene. The CDR3 has 15 amino acids. V lost 4 bases, J lost 4 bases, and 13 bases lay in between. CDR3 protein: CASSSQGGITGELFF. The CDR3 DNA sequence: TGTGCCAGCAGCTCACAGGGGGGGATCACCGGGGAGCTGTTTTTT.

The V and J genes are TRBV29-1 and TRBJ1-1, with D possibly TRBD1 on 6 matching bases. CDR1 and CDR2 from the germline V gene are SQVTM and ANQGSEA. The ends were cut back, 5 bases at V and 7 bases at J, with 11 bases in the middle. The CDR3 spans 11 residues. The CDR3 sequence is CSVLRGSEAFF. CDR3 DNA sequence: TGCAGCGTTCTCAGGGGTAGTGAAGCTTTCTTT.

The chain is built from TRBV6-6 and TRBJ1-1, with TRBD1 identical over 11 bases. Germline loops: CDR1 MNHNY, CDR2 SVGAGI (reference sequence). The CDR3 has 15 amino acids. V dropped 6 bases and J dropped 4; count of bases not matched to a gene: 7. CDR3 amino acids: CASRDRGRRITEAFF. The CDR3 DNA sequence: TGTGCCAGCAGGGACAGGGGGCGCAGGATCACTGAAGCTTTCTTT.

V gene TRBV5-1 combines with J gene TRBJ1-2, with 7 nucleotides matching TRBD1. The CDR3 extends over 13 amino acids. Germline loops: CDR1 SGHRS, CDR2 YFSETQ. Trimming at V came to 4 bases and at J to 7 bases, leaving 7 bases not matched to a gene. Here the CDR3 reads CASSEGTVSGYTF. For the CDR3, the DNA is TGCGCCAGCAGCGAAGGGACAGTATCTGGCTACACCTTC.

V gene TRBV7-6 combines with J gene TRBJ2-5; tentatively, D is TRBD2 (6 bases). V was shortened by 0 bases and J by 1 base, with 12 bases between the two germline ends. Germline V gene sequence: CDR1 SGHVS, CDR2 FNYEAQ. The CDR3 loop spans 16 amino acids. The DNA for the CDR3 is TGTGCCAGCAGCTTAGCCTCCCGGGGGACCCAAGAGACCCAGTACTTC. Protein product: CASSLASRGTQETQYF.

This clone was detected only a few times. This rearrangement joins TRBV19 to TRBJ2-7; 7 bases line up with TRBD2. J was trimmed by 2 bases and V by 4 bases; bases with no gene match: 5. Germline CDR1 reads LNHDA; CDR2 reads SQIVND (reference sequence). The CDR3 is 14 amino acids. The CDR3 sequence: CASSRLADPYEQYF. CDR3 nucleotides: TGTGCCAGTAGTAGGCTAGCGGACCCCTACGAGCAGTACTTC.